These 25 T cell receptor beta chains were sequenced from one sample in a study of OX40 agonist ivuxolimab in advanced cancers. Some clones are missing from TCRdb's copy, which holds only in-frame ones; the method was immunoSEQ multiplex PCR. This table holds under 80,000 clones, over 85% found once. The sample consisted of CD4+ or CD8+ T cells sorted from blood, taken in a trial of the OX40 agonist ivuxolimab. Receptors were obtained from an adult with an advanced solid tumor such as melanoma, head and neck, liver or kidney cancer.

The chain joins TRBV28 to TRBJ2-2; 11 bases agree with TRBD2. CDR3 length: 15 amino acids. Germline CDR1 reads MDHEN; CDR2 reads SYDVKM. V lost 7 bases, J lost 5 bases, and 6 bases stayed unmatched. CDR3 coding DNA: TGTGCCAGCATCGCGGTAGCGGGAGGGACCGGGGAGCTGTTTTTT. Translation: CASIAVAGGTGELFF.

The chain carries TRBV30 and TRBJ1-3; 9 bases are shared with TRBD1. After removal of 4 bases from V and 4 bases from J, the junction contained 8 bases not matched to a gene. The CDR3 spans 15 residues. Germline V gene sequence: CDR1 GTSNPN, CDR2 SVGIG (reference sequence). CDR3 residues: CAWNPHRGPGNTIYF. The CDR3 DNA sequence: TGTGCCTGGAACCCACACAGGGGGCCAGGAAACACCATATATTTT.

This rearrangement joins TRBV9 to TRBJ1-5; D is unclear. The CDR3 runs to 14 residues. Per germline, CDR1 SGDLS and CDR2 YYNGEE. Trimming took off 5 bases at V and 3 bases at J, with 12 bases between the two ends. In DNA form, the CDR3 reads TGTGCCAGCAGTCCAACACCGAACAATCAGCCCCAGCATTTT. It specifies CASSPTPNNQPQHF.

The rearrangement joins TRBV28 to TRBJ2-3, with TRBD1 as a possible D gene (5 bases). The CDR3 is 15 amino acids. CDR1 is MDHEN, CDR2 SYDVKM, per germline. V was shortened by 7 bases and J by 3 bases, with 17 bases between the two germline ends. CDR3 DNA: TGTGCCAGCACCCTGGGCCAGGGTTGGACAGATACGCAGTATTTT. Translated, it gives CASTLGQGWTDTQYF.

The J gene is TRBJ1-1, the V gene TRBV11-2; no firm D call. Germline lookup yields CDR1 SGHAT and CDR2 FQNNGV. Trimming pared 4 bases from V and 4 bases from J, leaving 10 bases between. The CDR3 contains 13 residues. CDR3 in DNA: TGTGCCAGCAGCTCAGGACGTGGCACTGAAGCTTTCTTT. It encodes CASSSGRGTEAFF.

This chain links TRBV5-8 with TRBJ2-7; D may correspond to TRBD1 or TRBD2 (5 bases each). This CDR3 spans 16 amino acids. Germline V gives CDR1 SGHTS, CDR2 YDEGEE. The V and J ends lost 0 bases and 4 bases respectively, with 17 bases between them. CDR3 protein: CASSLGGALGSYEQYF. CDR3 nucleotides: TGTGCCAGCAGCTTGGGAGGGGCCTTAGGGTCGTACGAGCAGTACTTC. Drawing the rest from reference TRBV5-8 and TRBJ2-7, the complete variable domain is EAGVTQSPTHLIKTRGQQATLRCSPISGHTSVYWYQQALGLGLQFLLWYDEGEERNRGNFPPRFSGRQFPNYSSELNVNALELEDSALYLCASSLGGALGSYEQYFGPGTRLTVT.

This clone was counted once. The CDR3: CASSFRQGVSPLHF. The CDR3 DNA reads as TGTGCCAGCAGTTTTAGACAGGGGGTTTCACCCCTCCACTTT. The chain links TRBV28 to TRBJ1-6, with 9 bases that match TRBD1. V was pared by 3 bases and J by 9 bases, with 3 bases of the junction left unmatched. CDR3 length equals 14 residues. Germline CDR1 MDHEN, CDR2 SYDVKM.

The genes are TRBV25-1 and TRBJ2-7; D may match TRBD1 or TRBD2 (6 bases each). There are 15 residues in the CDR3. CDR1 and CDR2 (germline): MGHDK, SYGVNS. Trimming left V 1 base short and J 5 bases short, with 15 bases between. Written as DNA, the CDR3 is TGTGCCAGCAGTGAATCAGGGGCGGGATGGGACGAGCAGTACTTC. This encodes CASSESGAGWDEQYF.

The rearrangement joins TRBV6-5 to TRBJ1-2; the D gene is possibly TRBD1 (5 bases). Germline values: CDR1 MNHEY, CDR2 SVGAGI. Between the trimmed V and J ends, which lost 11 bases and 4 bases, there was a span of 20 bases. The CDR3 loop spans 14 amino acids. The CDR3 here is CAVLGGRAGYGYTF. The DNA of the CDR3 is TGTGCCGTTCTTGGGGGACGGGCCGGCTATGGCTACACCTTC.

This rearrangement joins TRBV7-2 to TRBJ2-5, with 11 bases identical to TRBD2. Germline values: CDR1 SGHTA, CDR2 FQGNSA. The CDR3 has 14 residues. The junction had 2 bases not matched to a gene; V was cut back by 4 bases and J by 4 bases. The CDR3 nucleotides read TGTGCCAGCAGCTCCGGGACTAGCGGAGAGACCCAGTACTTC. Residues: CASSSGTSGETQYF.

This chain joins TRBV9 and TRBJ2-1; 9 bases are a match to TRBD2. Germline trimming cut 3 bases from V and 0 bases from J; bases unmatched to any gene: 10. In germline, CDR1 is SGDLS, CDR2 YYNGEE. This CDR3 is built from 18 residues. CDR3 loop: CASSGGGTSQSSYNEQFF. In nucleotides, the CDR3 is TGTGCCAGCAGCGGGGGTGGGACTAGCCAGAGCTCCTACAATGAGCAGTTCTTC.

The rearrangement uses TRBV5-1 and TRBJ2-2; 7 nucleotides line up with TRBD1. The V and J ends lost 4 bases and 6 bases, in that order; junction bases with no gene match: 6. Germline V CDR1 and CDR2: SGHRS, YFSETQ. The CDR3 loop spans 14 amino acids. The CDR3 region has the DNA TGCGCCAGCAGCGGGGGACAGCTTCCCGGGGAGCTGTTTTTT. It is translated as CASSGGQLPGELFF.

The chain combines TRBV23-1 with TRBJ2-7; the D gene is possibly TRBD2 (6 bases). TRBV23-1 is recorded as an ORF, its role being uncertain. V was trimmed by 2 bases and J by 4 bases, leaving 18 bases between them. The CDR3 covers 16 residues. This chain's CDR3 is CASSQPRLVWAYEQYF. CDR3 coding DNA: TGCGCCAGCAGTCAACCCCGACTAGTCTGGGCTTACGAGCAGTACTTC.

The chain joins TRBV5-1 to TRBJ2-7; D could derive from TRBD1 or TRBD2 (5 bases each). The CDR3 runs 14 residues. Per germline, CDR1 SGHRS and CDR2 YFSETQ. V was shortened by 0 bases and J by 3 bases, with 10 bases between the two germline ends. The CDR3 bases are TGCGCCAGCAGCTTGGCGGGGCCCAACTACGAGCAGTACTTC. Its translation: CASSLAGPNYEQYF.

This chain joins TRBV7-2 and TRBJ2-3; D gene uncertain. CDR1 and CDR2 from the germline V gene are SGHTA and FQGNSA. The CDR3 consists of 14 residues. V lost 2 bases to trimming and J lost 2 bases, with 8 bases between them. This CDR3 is CASSLQGTTDTQYF. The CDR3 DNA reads TGTGCCAGCAGCTTACAAGGCACCACAGATACGCAGTATTTT.

This chain's CDR3 is CASRGDRYEQYF. The CDR3 DNA reads TGTGCCAGCAGGGGCGACCGCTACGAGCAGTACTTC. This chain links TRBV2 with TRBJ2-7; no firm D call. Trimming cost V 6 bases and J 3 bases, with 9 bases left between them. CDR1 SNHLY and CDR2 FYNNEI come from the germline V gene. The CDR3 runs to 12 residues. The entire variable domain, with the rest obtained from reference TRBV2 and TRBJ2-7, is as follows: EPEVTQTPSHQVTQMGQEVILRCVPISNHLYFYWYRQILGQKVEFLVSFYNNEISEKSEIFDDQFSVERPDGSNFTLKIRSTKLEDSAMYFCASRGDRYEQYFGPGTRLTVT.

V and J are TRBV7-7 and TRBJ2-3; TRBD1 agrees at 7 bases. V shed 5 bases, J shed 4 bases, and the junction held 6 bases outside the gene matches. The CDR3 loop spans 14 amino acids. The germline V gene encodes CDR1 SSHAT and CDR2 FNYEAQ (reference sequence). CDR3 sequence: CASSRQGNADTQYF. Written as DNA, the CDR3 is TGTGCCAGCAGCAGACAGGGTAATGCAGATACGCAGTATTTT. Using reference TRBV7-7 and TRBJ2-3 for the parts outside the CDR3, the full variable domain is GAGVSQSPRYKVTKRGQDVTLRCDPISSHATLYWYQQALGQGPEFLTYFNYEAQPDKSGLPSDRFSAERPEGSISTLTIQRTEQRDSAMYRCASSRQGNADTQYFGPGTRLTVL.

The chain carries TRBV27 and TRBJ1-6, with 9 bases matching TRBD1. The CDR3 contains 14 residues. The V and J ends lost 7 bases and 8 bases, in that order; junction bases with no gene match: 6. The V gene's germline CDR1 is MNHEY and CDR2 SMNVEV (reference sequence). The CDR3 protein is CASTQDRGYSPLHF. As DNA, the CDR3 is TGTGCCAGCACCCAGGACAGGGGTTATTCACCCCTCCACTTT.

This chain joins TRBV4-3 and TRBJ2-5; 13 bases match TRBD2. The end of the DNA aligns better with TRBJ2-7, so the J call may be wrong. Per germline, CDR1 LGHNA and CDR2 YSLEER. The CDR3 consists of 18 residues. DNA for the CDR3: TGCGCCAGCAGCCAAGACATAACGGGACTAGCGGGAAGATCCGAGCAGTACTTC. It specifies CASSQDITGLAGRSEQYF.

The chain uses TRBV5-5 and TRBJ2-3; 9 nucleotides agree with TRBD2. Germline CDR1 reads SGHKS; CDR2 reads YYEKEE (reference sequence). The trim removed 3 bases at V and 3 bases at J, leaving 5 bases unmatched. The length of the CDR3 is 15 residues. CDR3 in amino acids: CASSSIAGETDTQYF. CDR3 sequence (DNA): TGTGCCAGCAGCTCAATAGCGGGGGAGACAGATACGCAGTATTTT.

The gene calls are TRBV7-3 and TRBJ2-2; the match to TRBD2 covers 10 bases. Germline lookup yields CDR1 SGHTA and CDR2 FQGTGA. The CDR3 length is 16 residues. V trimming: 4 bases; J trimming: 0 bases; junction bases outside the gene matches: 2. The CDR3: CASSYLAGANTGELFF. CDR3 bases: TGTGCCAGCAGCTACCTAGCGGGGGCGAACACCGGGGAGCTGTTTTTT.

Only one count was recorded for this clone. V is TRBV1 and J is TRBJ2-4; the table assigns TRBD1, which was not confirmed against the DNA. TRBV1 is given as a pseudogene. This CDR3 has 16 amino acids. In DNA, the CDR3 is TGCACCTCAGTCCAACAGGGAAGGCTGTCCAAAAACATTCAGTACTTC. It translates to CTSVQQGRLSKNIQYF.

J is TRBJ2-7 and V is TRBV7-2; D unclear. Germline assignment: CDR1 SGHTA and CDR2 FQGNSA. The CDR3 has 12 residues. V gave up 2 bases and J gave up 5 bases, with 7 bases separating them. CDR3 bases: TGTGCCAGCAGCTTACCACTGAACGAGCAGTACTTC. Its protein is CASSLPLNEQYF.

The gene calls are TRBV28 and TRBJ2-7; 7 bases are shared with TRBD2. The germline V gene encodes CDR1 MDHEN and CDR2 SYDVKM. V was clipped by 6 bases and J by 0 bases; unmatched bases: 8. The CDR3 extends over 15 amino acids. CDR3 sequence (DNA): TGTGCCAGCAGATTGGCTAGCGGCAACTCCTACGAGCAGTACTTC. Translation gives CASRLASGNSYEQYF.

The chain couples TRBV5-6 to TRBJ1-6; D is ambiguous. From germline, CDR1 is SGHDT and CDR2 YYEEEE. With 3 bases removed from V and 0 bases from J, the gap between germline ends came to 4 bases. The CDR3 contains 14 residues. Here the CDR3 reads CASSSSSYNSPLHF. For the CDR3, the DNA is TGTGCCAGCAGCTCGAGCTCCTATAATTCACCCCTCCACTTT.